The rows below give T cell receptor beta chains drawn from one sample of a study of cytomegalovirus exposure and HLA in healthy donors. Sequencing was performed with immunoSEQ multiplex PCR; in TCRdb, only in-frame clones are kept and a portion is missing. This sample has over 100,000 clones, with 73% found just once. The sequencing input was PBMCs. The receptors shown here come from a man aged 40-50 years in good health and CMV-seronegative. CDR3s leave out the opening cysteine and the closing phenylalanine or tryptophan. Each record gives: V gene, J gene, CDR3 protein.

v_call: TRBV5-6
j_call: TRBJ1-4
cdr3_aa: ASSSGGLTNEKLF

v_call: TRBV7-3
j_call: TRBJ2-1
cdr3_aa: ASSLLAGGLYNEQF

v_call: TRBV9
j_call: TRBJ1-2
cdr3_aa: ASSRTGNYGYP

v_call: TRBV6-6
j_call: TRBJ1-1
cdr3_aa: ASSYSQGSGTF

v_call: TRBV28
j_call: TRBJ1-5
cdr3_aa: ASRDGQYNQPQH

v_call: TRBV13
j_call: TRBJ1-1
cdr3_aa: ASSLGHPNTEAF

v_call: TRBV19
j_call: TRBJ1-5
cdr3_aa: ASSIVGDRVGNQPQH

v_call: TRBV9
j_call: TRBJ2-2
cdr3_aa: ASSPRTGIGELF

v_call: TRBV7-8
j_call: TRBJ1-1
cdr3_aa: ASSPGGRGRATEAF

v_call: TRBV28
j_call: TRBJ2-7
cdr3_aa: ASSLGGVSGYEQY

v_call: TRBV5-4
j_call: TRBJ1-5
cdr3_aa: ASSSGGNNQPQH

v_call: TRBV6-6
j_call: TRBJ1-1
cdr3_aa: ASSYTSGGTEAF

v_call: TRBV15
j_call: TRBJ2-3
cdr3_aa: ATSTGQSTDTQY

v_call: TRBV6-6
j_call: TRBJ2-7
cdr3_aa: ASSFKTSGGTHEQY

v_call: TRBV11-2
j_call: TRBJ2-5
cdr3_aa: ASSLSETQY

v_call: TRBV7-2
j_call: TRBJ2-5
cdr3_aa: ASREGGRETQY

v_call: TRBV25-1
j_call: TRBJ2-1
cdr3_aa: ASSVAGSYNEQF

v_call: TRBV7-3
j_call: TRBJ2-3
cdr3_aa: ASSPVAGGTTDTQY

v_call: TRBV4-1
j_call: TRBJ2-7
cdr3_aa: ASSLNRALDEQY

v_call: TRBV25-1
j_call: TRBJ1-2
cdr3_aa: ASSENTGYT

v_call: TRBV27
j_call: TRBJ2-5
cdr3_aa: ASSPLSTLAGGRETQY

v_call: TRBV5-1
j_call: TRBJ2-5
cdr3_aa: ASSLRQSTVGLGGTQY

v_call: TRBV4-3
j_call: TRBJ1-3
cdr3_aa: ASSQEVRVSGNTIY

v_call: TRBV7-9
j_call: TRBJ2-7
cdr3_aa: ASSRGTVYEQY

v_call: TRBV4-2
j_call: TRBJ2-1
cdr3_aa: ASSAGVNEQF

v_call: TRBV7-8
j_call: TRBJ2-5
cdr3_aa: ASSPTGTGVEIRETQY

v_call: TRBV11-2
j_call: TRBJ1-2
cdr3_aa: ASSNGQGPLGYT

v_call: TRBV5-1
j_call: TRBJ2-1
cdr3_aa: ASSGGLVAGGLGEQF

v_call: TRBV15
j_call: TRBJ2-7
cdr3_aa: ATSRASGTGGNEQY

v_call: TRBV10-3
j_call: TRBJ2-3
cdr3_aa: ATLGGVGTDTQY

v_call: TRBV18
j_call: TRBJ2-7
cdr3_aa: ASSLNVGAGDSYEQY

v_call: TRBV7-6
j_call: TRBJ2-3
cdr3_aa: ASSLFSGDTQY

v_call: TRBV1
j_call: TRBJ2-7
cdr3_aa: TSSQDKPSGGAIYEQY

v_call: TRBV9
j_call: TRBJ2-1
cdr3_aa: ASSVHGGAYNEQF

v_call: TRBV27
j_call: TRBJ1-2
cdr3_aa: ASSTPGQGWYGYT

v_call: TRBV5-1
j_call: TRBJ1-2
cdr3_aa: ASSLLGDYGYT

v_call: TRBV6-5
j_call: TRBJ1-4
cdr3_aa: ASARDRDEKLF

v_call: TRBV30
j_call: TRBJ1-2
cdr3_aa: AYSRDSNYGYT

v_call: TRBV28
j_call: TRBJ1-2
cdr3_aa: ASNQQGAVGYT

v_call: TRBV29-1
j_call: TRBJ1-6
cdr3_aa: SAGQGDNSPLH

v_call: TRBV9
j_call: TRBJ1-4
cdr3_aa: ASSGTGYEKLF